These 6 T cell receptor beta chains originate from one sample sequenced in a study of human T cells and chemical hapten exposure. Time point defined: pre-sensitization, week 0. The treatment here: therapeutic diphenylcyclopropenone sensitization with weekly scalp DPC. TCRdb redid the calling of the RACE reads with MiXCR, one entry per CDR3 protein. The sample shows some 90,000 distinct CDR3 sequences, 7.5% to 9.5% of them seen only once. Source: whole blood, taken in connection with sensitization to the hapten diphenylcyclopropenone (DPC). Receptor source: a man aged 35-49 years with alopecia areata. Some clones in this sample may be carry-over from other donors' samples.

This clonotype has a count of ten or more. The chain combines TRBV10-3 with TRBJ1-5, with 7 bases matching TRBD1. Germline assignment: CDR1 ENHRY and CDR2 SYGVKD. Losses at the gene ends were 6 bases for V and 2 bases for J; bases not matched to a gene: 1. There are 13 residues in the CDR3. CDR3 residues: CAIRGQGNQPQHF. The CDR3 DNA reads as TGTGCCATCAGAGGACAGGGCAATCAGCCCCAGCATTTT.

This clonotype was counted a few times. The genes are TRBV7-6 and TRBJ2-3; perhaps TRBD2 as D (6 bases). Between the trimmed V and J ends, which lost 5 bases and 0 bases, there was a span of 9 bases. CDR3 length: 14 amino acids. In germline, CDR1 is SGHVS, CDR2 FNYEAQ. The CDR3 sequence is CASSPGTSTDTQYF. The CDR3 nucleotides are TGTGCCAGCAGCCCCGGGACTAGCACAGATACGCAGTATTTT.

CDR3 DNA sequence: TGTGCCAGCAGTTTCTTGCTAGCGGGAGATAGTGAGCAGTTCTTC. The encoded protein is CASSFLLAGDSEQFF. J is TRBJ2-1 and V is TRBV12-3 or TRBV12-4; 10 nucleotides align to TRBD2. V lost 3 bases and J lost 9; bases outside the gene matches: 8. This CDR3 contains 15 residues.

This clonotype turned up a few times. The chain carries TRBV30 and TRBJ2-3; D is possibly TRBD1 (6 bases). Germline CDR1 GTSNPN, CDR2 SVGIG (reference sequence). The CDR3 sequence is 12 residues long. CDR3 bases: TGTGGCAGGGGTGAAGACAAAGATACGCAGTATTTT. Amino acids: CGRGEDKDTQYF.

The genes are TRBV7-3 and TRBJ2-1; D remains ambiguous. This CDR3 spans 17 amino acids. Germline V gene sequence: CDR1 SGHTA, CDR2 FQGTGA. The V gene lost 1 base and the J gene lost 0 bases, with 13 bases spanning the gap. The chain's CDR3 is CASSLSPPTSSYNEQFF. The CDR3 coding sequence is TGTGCCAGCAGCTTAAGTCCCCCTACAAGCTCCTACAATGAGCAGTTCTTC.

This chain connects TRBV5-4 to TRBJ2-1; 9 bases line up with TRBD2. The trim removed 0 bases at V and 8 bases at J, leaving 3 bases unmatched. The CDR3 spans 14 residues. Per the germline V gene, CDR1 is SGHNT and CDR2 is YYREEE (reference sequence). Written as DNA, the CDR3 is TGTGCCAGCAGCTTGGTAGCGGGAGCAGATGAGCAGTTCTTC. The encoded protein is CASSLVAGADEQFF.